The 12 T cell receptor beta chains listed next were all sequenced from one sample in a study of Ad26.COV2.S vaccination and SARS-CoV-2 variants. Treatment indicated: 19 received Ad26.COV2.S at low or high dose, single or two shots; roughly five received placebo; per-sample allocation not given. Specimens were obtained on day 63 following the first vaccine or placebo injection. Sequenced by immunoSEQ multiplex PCR; TCRdb stores in-frame clones only, minus some. This repertoire shows hundreds of thousands of clones, about 88% found once; its top ten account for 3% to 4%. The source was peripheral blood, collected in a trial of Ad26.COV2.S vaccine versus placebo. The source of these receptors is a person between 18 and 60 years old who received the Ad26.COV2.S COVID-19 vaccine or a placebo.

The genes are TRBV7-2 and TRBJ2-5; 13 nucleotides line up with TRBD2. The trim removed 5 bases at V and 2 bases at J, leaving 11 bases unmatched. Germline CDR1 is SGHTA and CDR2 is FQGNSA. The CDR3 loop spans 18 amino acids. The CDR3 is CASSRWTSGGPLQETQYF. For the CDR3, the DNA is TGTGCCAGCAGCCGCTGGACTAGCGGGGGACCGCTTCAAGAGACCCAGTACTTC.

The gene calls are TRBV24-1 and TRBJ2-3; maybe TRBD2 (6 bases). The CDR3 spans 17 residues. Trimming stripped 7 bases from V and 4 bases from J, with 23 bases between. Looked up from germline, CDR1 is KGHDR and CDR2 is SFDVKD. The CDR3 here is CATRGMGGPNLPDTQYF. The CDR3 region has the DNA TGTGCCACCAGAGGAATGGGGGGACCAAATTTACCAGATACGCAGTATTTT.

This clone was seen a single time. This chain joins TRBV13 and TRBJ2-3; TRBD1 aligns across 8 bases. The J segment lost 4 bases and the V segment lost 0 bases, leaving 9 bases of the junction unmatched. The CDR3 totals 17 residues. The germline V gene encodes CDR1 PRHDT and CDR2 FYEKMQ (reference sequence). CDR3 DNA sequence: TGTGCCAGCAGCTTAGGCCTCAGGGGGCGGAGATCAGATACGCAGTATTTT. Translating gives CASSLGLRGRRSDTQYF. The full variable domain, its missing parts supplied by reference TRBV13 and TRBJ2-3, is AAGVIQSPRHLIKEKRETATLKCYPIPRHDTVYWYQQGPGQDPQFLISFYEKMQSDKGSIPDRFSAQQFSDYHSELNMSSLELGDSALYFCASSLGLRGRRSDTQYFGPGTRLTVL.

The V gene is TRBV29-1, the J gene TRBJ1-1; no firm D call. This CDR3 has 13 amino acids. Trimming left V 7 bases short and J 0 bases short, with 12 bases between. Germline lookup yields CDR1 SQVTM and CDR2 ANQGSEA. CDR3 coding DNA: TGCAGCGCCCACAGCAGCATGAACACTGAAGCTTTCTTT. Its protein is CSAHSSMNTEAFF.

V usage is TRBV24-1 and J usage is TRBJ1-2, with TRBD1 matching over 9 bases. This CDR3 is 13 amino acids long. The trim removed 7 bases at V and 5 bases at J, leaving 4 bases unmatched. CDR1 and CDR2 (germline): KGHDR, SFDVKD. CDR3 protein: CATSKQGAYGYTF. The CDR3 region has the DNA TGTGCCACCAGCAAACAGGGGGCATATGGCTACACCTTC.

The chain uses TRBV19 and TRBJ2-2; 10 bases are shared with TRBD2. J was trimmed by 5 bases and V by 7 bases; bases with no gene match: 4. CDR1 LNHDA and CDR2 SQIVND come from the germline V gene (reference sequence). The CDR3 totals 14 residues. The CDR3 sequence: CASTSGGSTGELFF. The CDR3 DNA reads TGTGCCAGTACTAGCGGGGGATCAACCGGGGAGCTGTTTTTT.

The J gene is TRBJ1-4, the V gene TRBV30; D may be TRBD1 (6 bases). Germline V gene sequence: CDR1 GTSNPN, CDR2 SVGIG (reference sequence). The CDR3 is 14 residues long. V gave up 3 bases and J gave up 8 bases, with 16 bases separating them. DNA for the CDR3: TGTGCCTGGAGAAAACCAGGGGTGAAGGAAAAACTGTTTTTT. As protein: CAWRKPGVKEKLFF.

The gene calls are TRBV28 and TRBJ2-2; D remains unclear. The CDR3 is made up of 13 amino acids. CDR1 and CDR2 from the germline V gene are MDHEN and SYDVKM. Trimming left V 3 bases short and J 1 base short, with 3 bases between. The CDR3 region is CASSFLNTGELFF. In DNA, the CDR3 is TGTGCCAGCAGTTTTTTGAACACCGGGGAGCTGTTTTTT.

The CDR3 region has the DNA TGCGCCAGCCTGGGTCCACAAGGGGAGCTGTTTTTT. Translated: CASLGPQGELFF. The chain employs TRBV5-1 and TRBJ2-2; no clear D gene. Per germline, CDR1 SGHRS and CDR2 YFSETQ. The CDR3 has 12 residues. Trimming cost V 7 bases and J 8 bases, with 12 bases left between them.

The CDR3: CASSKTSGRGGYNEQFF. CDR3 sequence (DNA): TGCGCCAGCAGCAAAACTAGCGGGAGGGGTGGCTACAATGAGCAGTTCTTC. The chain carries TRBV5-1 and TRBJ2-1; 13 positions match TRBD2. Germline loops: CDR1 SGHRS, CDR2 YFSETQ. The trim removed 4 bases at V and 3 bases at J, leaving 7 bases unmatched. This CDR3 has 17 residues.

The chain is built from TRBV24-1 and TRBJ2-3, with a possible D match to TRBD2 (5 bases). The CDR3 length is 15 residues. With 0 bases removed from V and 6 bases from J, the gap between germline ends came to 12 bases. Germline values: CDR1 KGHDR, CDR2 SFDVKD. In DNA form, the CDR3 reads TGTGCCACCAGTGATTTGGTCCTAGCCTCCGATACGCAGTATTTT. It yields the protein CATSDLVLASDTQYF.

V usage is TRBV27 and J usage is TRBJ2-1; 7 bases map to TRBD1. CDR1 and CDR2 (germline): MNHEY, SMNVEV (reference sequence). With 6 bases clipped from V and 4 bases from J, the junction kept 6 bases outside the gene matches. The CDR3 extends over 14 amino acids. In DNA form, the CDR3 reads TGTGCCAGCAGACAGGGGCCAGGGTACAATGAGCAGTTCTTC. As protein: CASRQGPGYNEQFF.